These 7 T cell receptor beta chains were sequenced from one sample in a study of regulatory T cells. Study conclusions and caveats: Hydrophobic residues at CDR3 positions 6 and 7 were enriched in conventional CD4+ T cells of CD3G-deficient patients.

Primers: 52 TRBV forward and 13 TRBJ reverse. Measured with immunoSEQ multiplex PCR; TCRdb has only the in-frame clones, and not every one. The sample shows over 35,000 clones, over 75% of them seen only once. Which antigens these TCRs recognize remains unknown. Source material: conventional CD4+ T cells sorted from blood. The receptors stem from a person aged 18-35 years with CD3G deficiency.

The V call is TRBV6-1, the J call TRBJ1-1, with 7 bases that match TRBD1. The trim removed 6 bases at V and 0 bases at J, leaving 7 bases unmatched. There are 15 residues in the CDR3. Germline loops: CDR1 MNHNS, CDR2 SASEGT. Here the CDR3 reads CASSRRQGLNTEAFF. The DNA for the CDR3 is TGTGCCAGCAGCCGCAGACAGGGACTGAACACTGAAGCTTTCTTT.

The chain links TRBV7-9 to TRBJ2-1, with D perhaps TRBD2 (5 bases). There are 14 residues in the CDR3. The germline gives CDR1 SEHNR, CDR2 FQNEAQ (reference sequence). The V and J ends lost 5 bases and 0 bases respectively, with 8 bases between them. CDR3 sequence (DNA): TGTGCCAGCAGCCAAGGAGGCTCCTACAATGAGCAGTTCTTC. Translated: CASSQGGSYNEQFF.

CDR3 loop: CASSAILAGAIPSGEQFF. Written as DNA, the CDR3 is TGTGCCAGCAGTGCGATACTAGCGGGGGCCATCCCCAGTGGTGAGCAGTTCTTC. The chain combines TRBV6-1 with TRBJ2-1; 11 nucleotides line up with TRBD2. Germline loops: CDR1 MNHNS, CDR2 SASEGT. The CDR3 length is 18 residues. V trimming: 4 bases; J trimming: 9 bases; junction bases outside the gene matches: 17.

The genes are TRBV27 and TRBJ2-3, with D perhaps TRBD1 (5 bases). CDR1 and CDR2 (germline): MNHEY, SMNVEV (reference sequence). This CDR3 contains 11 residues. The ends were cut back, 4 bases at V and 6 bases at J, with 5 bases in the middle. The CDR3 loop reads CASSSGDTQYF. The CDR3 bases are TGTGCCAGCAGTTCAGGGGATACGCAGTATTTT.

The chain joins TRBV11-2 to TRBJ2-3; D is possibly TRBD2 (5 bases). Germline V gives CDR1 SGHAT, CDR2 FQNNGV. Trimming took 5 bases from V and 7 from J, leaving 13 bases between them. This CDR3 is built from 13 residues. The CDR3, as DNA: TGTGCCAGCAGCCCGGGTCCGGGGAATACGCAGTATTTT. This codes for CASSPGPGNTQYF.

V and J are TRBV7-9 and TRBJ2-7; possibly TRBD2 for D (7 bases). The CDR3 extends over 15 amino acids. Germline CDR1 reads SEHNR; CDR2 reads FQNEAQ (reference sequence). Trimming shortened V by 5 bases and J by 2 bases, and 16 bases separated the two germline ends. The chain's CDR3 is CASSIGGDVTYEQYF. As DNA, the CDR3 is TGTGCCAGCAGCATAGGGGGGGACGTCACCTACGAGCAGTACTTC.

The J gene is TRBJ1-5, the V gene TRBV30; no clear D. From germline, CDR1 is GTSNPN and CDR2 SVGIG (reference sequence). Trimming cost V 2 bases and J 11 bases, with 16 bases left between them. The CDR3 is made up of 13 amino acids. As DNA, the CDR3 is TGTGCCTGGAGTCTACCAGACGATTCAGCCCAGCATTTT. Encoded protein: CAWSLPDDSAQHF.